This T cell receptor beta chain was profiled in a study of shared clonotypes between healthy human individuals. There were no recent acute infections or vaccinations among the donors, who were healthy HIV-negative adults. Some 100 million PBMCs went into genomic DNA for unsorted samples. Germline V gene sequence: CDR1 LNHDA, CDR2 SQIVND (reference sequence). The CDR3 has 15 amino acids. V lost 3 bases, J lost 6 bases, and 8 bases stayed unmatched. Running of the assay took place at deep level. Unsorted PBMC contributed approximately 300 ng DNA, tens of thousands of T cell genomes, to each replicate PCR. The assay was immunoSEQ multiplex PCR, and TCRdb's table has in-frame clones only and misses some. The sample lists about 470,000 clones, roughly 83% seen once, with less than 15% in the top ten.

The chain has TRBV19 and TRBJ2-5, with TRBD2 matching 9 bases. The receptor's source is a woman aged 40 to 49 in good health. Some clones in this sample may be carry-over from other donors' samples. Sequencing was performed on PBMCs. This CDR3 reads CASSIAAGGPQTQYF. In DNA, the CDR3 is TGTGCCAGTAGTATTGCGGCGGGAGGGCCTCAGACCCAGTACTTC.